This T cell receptor beta chain was recovered during a study of somatic mutations in cytotoxic T cells in rheumatoid arthritis. On the study more broadly: Several of the V beta antibody-stained T-cell populations were flow-sorted at nearly 100% purity; V beta1+ cells were among them and were sequenced for TCRB.

Generated by immunoSEQ multiplex PCR, the TCRdb table keeps only in-frame clones and is missing some. This table holds over 15,000 clones, over 80% found once. In the case of this clone: Its target is unknown.

Germline CDR1 SGDLS, CDR2 YYNGEE. Trimming shortened V by 0 bases and J by 0 bases, and 12 bases separated the two germline ends. The CDR3 has 16 amino acids. Findings and caveats of the study: A significant difference in CD8+ T-cell clonality was not found between rheumatoid arthritis patients and age-matched healthy controls.

The sample consisted of CD8+ T cells sorted from blood. The chain joins TRBV9 to TRBJ1-2; D gene uncertain. The receptor's source is an adult with rheumatoid arthritis. The DNA for the CDR3 is TGTGCCAGCAGCGTAGATCAGGCGGCAACTAACTATGGCTACACCTTC. Encoded protein: CASSVDQAATNYGYTF.